Included here is one T cell receptor beta chain sequence, with context. Its antigen is not identified. The germline V gene has CDR1 LGHNA and CDR2 YSLEER. The CDR3 consists of 13 residues. V lost 1 base and J 5 bases, leaving 9 bases between the germline ends. These data originate in a study of blood T cells in healthy people across ages. Points from the study as a whole: With donor CMV status unknown, expanded clonotype changes were possibly confounded. Naive T cell percentage showed a strong correlation with the diversity of TCR beta.

The authors ran a second PCR of about 7 to 11 cycles using a sample-barcoded 5' primer and a J-beta primer mix. TCRdb processed the 5' RACE reads anew with MiXCR; each CDR3 protein has one entry. The repertoire has 1.5 million to 2 million distinct CDR3 sequences, about two fifths of them found once; the top ten carry roughly 23%. V gene TRBV4-3 combines with J gene TRBJ2-7; possible D gene TRBD1, 5 bases. The TCR originated in a human donor in good health. The sequenced sample was blood. This CDR3 reads CASSQGAGNEQYF. The DNA of the CDR3 is TGCGCCAGCAGCCAAGGAGCAGGGAACGAGCAGTACTTC.